This TCR beta chain is drawn from a study of beta chain features in type 1 diabetes. General study results and limits: Reads derived from cDNA could over-represent cells showing high TCR expression.

Sorting of CD4+ naive, central memory, regulatory and stem cell-like memory cells was performed via CD45RO/CCR7/CD25/CD127/CD95/CD27. Of note for this clone: Its specificity is not known.

Expressed TCRB transcripts were sequenced because the entire RNA isolate underwent reverse transcription. Generated by immunoSEQ multiplex PCR, the TCRdb table keeps only in-frame clones and is missing some. The sample lists 400,000 to 550,000 clones, about an eighth occurring once. The sample consisted of naive CD4+ T cells from blood. The receptor comes from a woman aged 18-30 years in good health.

CDR3 sequence reads: CASSYSTVDDTF. In DNA form, the CDR3 reads TGTGCCAGCAGTTACTCTACAGTGGACGACACCTTC. The V and J genes are TRBV2 and TRBJ1-2, with D unresolved. Germline V gene data show CDR1 as SNHLY and CDR2 as FYNNEI. This CDR3 region has 12 residues. V lost 5 bases, J lost 12 bases, and 16 bases lay in between. Full variable domain (missing parts from reference TRBV2 and TRBJ1-2): EPEVTQTPSHQVTQMGQEVILRCVPISNHLYFYWYRQILGQKVEFLVSFYNNEISEKSEIFDDQFSVERPDGSNFTLKIRSTKLEDSAMYFCASSYSTVDDTFGSGTRLTVV.